These 26 T cell receptor beta chains were all obtained from the same sample, sequenced in a study of T cells in women clearing cervical HPV infection. TCRdb's table, derived via immunoSEQ multiplex PCR, lists solely in-frame clones and lacks some. This sample contains around 37,000 clones. The specimen sequenced was blood buffy coat. The receptors stem from a woman between 18 and 70 years old with a cervical HPV16 infection that either progressed to CIN3+ or cleared (not recorded which).

As regards this clone: The read terminates 3 residues before the CDR3 end, so the remaining end is supplied by the germline J gene. Distinct nucleotide sequences in the sample also encode this CDR3. V gene TRBV11-1 combines with J gene TRBJ1-1; 12 bases fit TRBD1. CDR1 and CDR2 (germline): SGHAT, FQDESV (reference sequence). The CDR3 contains 15 residues. The CDR3 DNA, read in part, is TGTGCCAGCAGCCTTGGGACAGGGGGCGGAGAGACA. Translated, it gives CASSLGTGGGET. The whole CDR3 sequence reads CASSLGTGGGETAFF.

Worth noting for this clone: The read is 3 residues too short to cover the CDR3 end, so that end is filled in from the germline J gene. The rearrangement links TRBV7-7 to TRBJ2-3; TRBD1 agrees at 9 bases. The CDR3 sequence is 15 residues long. CDR1 is SSHAT, CDR2 FNYEAQ, per germline (reference sequence). Incomplete CDR3 DNA: TGTGCCAGCAGCTCGACAGGGGGTTACCAAGAGACG. It codes for CASSSTGGYQET. The whole CDR3 is CASSSTGGYQETQYF. The whole variable domain, remainder taken from reference TRBV7-7 and TRBJ2-3, is GAGVSQSPRYKVTKRGQDVTLRCDPISSHATLYWYQQALGQGPEFLTYFNYEAQPDKSGLPSDRFSAERPEGSISTLTIQRTEQRDSAMYRCASSSTGGYQETQYFGPGTRLTVL.

Turning to this clone: The read finishes 3 residues shy of the CDR3 end, and the germline J gene is used to complete it. This chain uses TRBV7-8 with TRBJ2-7, with 7 nucleotides matching TRBD1. This CDR3 is 15 amino acids long. Germline V lookup: CDR1 SGHVS, CDR2 FQNEAQ. V gave up 5 bases and J gave up 2 bases; unmatched junction bases: 9. This CDR3 is CASSPFGTVTYEQYF. The sequenced CDR3 bases are TGTGCCAGCAGCCCCTTTGGGACAGTGACCTACGAG.

As regards this clone: The read is 3 residues too short to cover the CDR3 end, so that end is filled in from the germline J gene. The V gene is TRBV6-1, the J gene TRBJ2-7, with TRBD1 as a possible D gene (5 bases). The CDR3 sequence is 16 residues long. The V end lost 2 bases, the J end lost 3 bases, and 17 bases lay between the germline ends. The germline CDR1 and CDR2 sequences are MNHNS and SASEGT. Here the CDR3 reads CASSERFVGQGYEQYF. Incomplete CDR3 DNA: TGTGCCAGCAGTGAAAGGTTTGTTGGGCAGGGCTACGAG.

This clone ranks as medium-sized (0.01 to 0.1%) in terms of frequency. The read ends 3 residues before the CDR3 terminus; that terminus is restored from the germline J gene. The gene calls are TRBV30 and TRBJ2-3, with D tentatively TRBD2 (7 bases). Germline values: CDR1 GTSNPN, CDR2 SVGIG (reference sequence). The CDR3 runs 15 residues. V lost 6 bases, J lost 6 bases, and 22 bases lay in between. The part of the CDR3 DNA that was read is TGTGCCTGTCATAAGGGGGGGAGTTCCCCCGATACG. Its protein is CACHKGGSSPDT. The entire CDR3 is CACHKGGSSPDTQYF. Full variable domain (remainder filled in from reference TRBV30 and TRBJ2-3): SQTIHQWPATLVQPVGSPLSLECTVEGTSNPNLYWYRQAAGRGLQLLFYSVGIGQISSEVPQNLSASRPQDRQFILSSKKLLLSDSGFYLCACHKGGSSPDTQYFGPGTRLTVL.

Concerning this clone: The missing CDR3 end, 3 residues past where the read stops, is filled in from the germline J gene. The gene calls are TRBV20-1 and TRBJ2-7, with 8 positions matching TRBD2. V dropped 0 bases and J dropped 4; count of bases not matched to a gene: 5. Germline V gene data show CDR1 as DFQATT and CDR2 as SNEGSKA (reference sequence). The CDR3 is 14 amino acids. Incomplete CDR3 DNA: TGCAGTGCTAGAGACCGACTAGCGTATTACGAG. Translation: CSARDRLAYYE. The entire CDR3 is CSARDRLAYYEQYF.

A remark on this clone: From the germline J gene comes the end of the CDR3, since the read stops 3 residues before it. The genes are TRBV18 and TRBJ2-3; 7 positions match TRBD1. The CDR3 spans 13 residues. Germline CDR1 is KGHSH and CDR2 is LQKENI. Losses at the gene ends were 4 bases for V and 6 bases for J; bases not matched to a gene: 4. The CDR3 reads CASSRDSSDTQYF. The CDR3 DNA, read in part, is TGTGCCAGCTCACGGGACAGCTCGGATACG.

Comment on this clone: The sequence runs out 3 residues before the end of the CDR3; the remainder is reconstructed from the germline J gene. The V and J genes are TRBV19 and TRBJ2-2, with TRBD1 identical over 11 bases. The CDR3 consists of 13 residues. The V gene's germline CDR1 is LNHDA and CDR2 SQIVND (reference sequence). The sequenced part of the CDR3 DNA is TGTGCCAGTGGACAGGGGGCGCGTGAAAAG. Amino acids: CASGQGAREK. The whole CDR3 reads CASGQGAREKLFF.

Remarks on this clone: The sequenced fragment ends 3 residues before the CDR3 boundary, so the rest is inferred from the germline J gene. The V call is TRBV2, the J call TRBJ2-1; possibly TRBD1 for D (6 bases). The CDR3 sequence is 15 residues long. CDR1 is SNHLY and CDR2 is FYNNEI in the germline V gene. The V end lost 5 bases, the J end lost 0 bases, and 11 bases lay between the germline ends. The CDR3: CASSNRANSYNEQFF. The sequenced CDR3 bases are TGTGCCAGCAGTAACAGGGCCAACTCCTACAATGAG. The variable domain in full, with the rest retrieved from reference TRBV2 and TRBJ2-1, is EPEVTQTPSHQVTQMGQEVILRCVPISNHLYFYWYRQILGQKVEFLVSFYNNEISEKSEIFDDQFSVERPDGSNFTLKIRSTKLEDSAMYFCASSNRANSYNEQFFGPGTRLTVL.

Regarding this clone: Read data end 3 residues before the CDR3 end; the end is taken from the germline J gene. The chain is built from TRBV29-1 and TRBJ2-7; TRBD1 might be the D (5 bases). V lost 4 bases to trimming and J lost 5 bases, with 15 bases between them. The CDR3 is 13 amino acids. In germline, CDR1 is SQVTM, CDR2 ANQGSEA. CDR3 bases read: TGCAGCGTTGCCGGCAGGGTAAGGGACGAG. This gives the protein CSVAGRVRDE. In full, the CDR3 reads CSVAGRVRDEQYF.

On this clone itself: From the germline J gene comes the end of the CDR3, since the read stops 3 residues before it. This rearrangement joins TRBV12-3 or TRBV12-4 to TRBJ1-2; TRBD1 matches 7 bases. V shed 6 bases, J shed 5 bases, and the junction held 3 bases outside the gene matches. CDR3 length equals 12 residues. CDR3 DNA (partial): TGTGCCAGCAGCCCAGGGGGGTATGGC. Its translation is CASSPGGYG. The CDR3 as a whole reads CASSPGGYGYTF.

To note about this clone: Coverage ceases 3 residues before the CDR3 finishes, and the germline J gene fills in the end. This chain connects TRBV2 to TRBJ1-5; D perhaps matches TRBD1 (5 bases). This CDR3 spans 16 amino acids. Germline V gene lookup returns CDR1 SNHLY and CDR2 FYNNEI. V shed 8 bases and J shed 2 bases, with 19 bases lying between them. CDR3: CASQKERGSGNQPQHF. CDR3 bases read: TGTGCCAGCCAGAAGGAGAGGGGATCGGGCAATCAGCCC.

Concerning this clone itself: The read falls 3 residues short of the CDR3 end, and the missing part is taken from the germline J gene. The chain combines TRBV5-1 with TRBJ2-2; 7 nucleotides match TRBD1. Germline CDR1 is SGHRS and CDR2 is YFSETQ. Unmatched junction bases numbered 5, after V lost 0 bases and J lost 3 bases. CDR3 length: 16 amino acids. CDR3 residues: CASSLEGGADTGELFF. Incomplete CDR3 DNA: TGCGCCAGCAGCTTGGAAGGGGGCGCAGACACCGGGGAG.

The CDR3 sequence is CASSSLGVDYGQYF. The CDR3 bases that were read are TGTGCCAGCAGCTCTCTGGGGGTGGACTATGGT. The chain joins TRBV7-9 to TRBJ2-4, with D possibly TRBD2 on 6 matching bases. Coverage ceases 3 residues before the CDR3 finishes, and the germline J gene fills in the end. From germline, CDR1 is SEHNR and CDR2 FQNEAQ (reference sequence). The CDR3 contains 14 residues.

Points on this clone: Read data end 3 residues before the CDR3 end; the end is taken from the germline J gene. The chain couples TRBV5-5 to TRBJ2-7; TRBD1 aligns across 11 bases. CDR1 is SGHKS and CDR2 is YYEKEE in the germline V gene (reference sequence). The length of the CDR3 is 14 residues. V dropped 4 bases and J dropped 4; count of bases not matched to a gene: 4. The CDR3 loop is CASSLGQGAYEQYF. The sequenced CDR3 bases are TGTGCCAGCAGCCTTGGACAGGGGGCTTACGAG.

A word on this clone: The read stops 3 residues short of the end of the CDR3; the missing end is completed from the germline J gene. The chain carries TRBV19 and TRBJ2-2; D may correspond to TRBD1 or TRBD2 (5 bases each). The germline CDR1 and CDR2 sequences are LNHDA and SQIVND (reference sequence). V was cut by 7 bases and J by 5 bases, with 11 bases left in between. The CDR3 contains 13 residues. Partial CDR3 DNA: TGTGCCAGTACGAGGGGTTGGACCGGGGAG. Its translation: CASTRGWTGE. The full CDR3 sequence reads CASTRGWTGELFF.

Remarks on this clone: This sample includes further DNA sequences coding for the same CDR3. CDR3 DNA (partial): TGTGCCAGTAGCACCATGACTAGCGGGAGGGGGGGA. Translating it yields CASSTMTSGRGG. The entire CDR3 sequence reads CASSTMTSGRGGAFF. The rearrangement uses TRBV19 and TRBJ1-1; a possible D gene is TRBD1 (6 bases). Coverage ceases 3 residues before the CDR3 finishes, and the germline J gene fills in the end. Per germline, CDR1 LNHDA and CDR2 SQIVND (reference sequence). CDR3 length: 15 residues. Full variable domain (missing parts from reference TRBV19 and TRBJ1-1): DGGITQSPKYLFRKEGQNVTLSCEQNLNHDAMYWYRQDPGQGLRLIYYSQIVNDFQKGDIAEGYSVSREKKESFPLTVTSAQKNPTAFYLCASSTMTSGRGGAFFGQGTRLTVV.

Note on this clone: The DNA ends 3 residues before the CDR3 does, and the rest of the CDR3 is filled in from the germline J gene. The sample carries other DNA sequences with the same CDR3. J is TRBJ1-3 and V is TRBV7-9, with D possibly being TRBD1 (6 bases). From germline, CDR1 is SEHNR and CDR2 FQNEAQ (reference sequence). The CDR3 loop spans 13 amino acids. Here the CDR3 reads CASSLVQGTTIYF. The part of the CDR3 DNA that was read is TGTGCCAGCAGCTTAGTACAGGGCACCACT.

On this clone: The read comes to an end 3 residues before the CDR3 does, leaving the germline J gene to fill in the end. V is TRBV6-2 or TRBV6-3 and J is TRBJ2-7; D is possibly TRBD2 (6 bases). Trimming stripped 5 bases from V and 6 bases from J, with 23 bases between. The CDR3 extends over 16 amino acids. Germline V gives CDR1 MNHEY, CDR2 SVGEGT. The CDR3 region is CASSDLSGLPPSEQYF. The part of the CDR3 DNA that was read is TGTGCCAGCAGTGACCTTAGCGGTCTCCCCCCCTCCGAG.

Concerning this clone itself: The read gets to within 3 residues of the CDR3 end, and the germline J gene fills in the rest. The V call is TRBV18, the J call TRBJ2-3; D is possibly TRBD1 (6 bases). CDR3 length: 15 amino acids. Germline V lookup: CDR1 KGHSH, CDR2 LQKENI. Incomplete CDR3 DNA: TGTGCCAGCTCACCACTACAGGGAGACGGGGAGACG. It encodes CASSPLQGDGET. The complete CDR3 reads CASSPLQGDGETQYF.

With respect to this clone: Read data end 3 residues before the CDR3 end; the end is taken from the germline J gene. J is TRBJ2-7 and V is TRBV7-2, with a tentative D call TRBD1 (5 bases). The CDR3 contains 13 residues. The germline V gene encodes CDR1 SGHTA and CDR2 FQGNSA. Deletions cut 4 bases from V and 4 bases from J, with 11 bases between. CDR3: CASSSVDSYEQYF. Partial CDR3 DNA: TGTGCCAGCAGCTCCGTCGACAGTTACGAG.

Details on this clone: Read coverage stops 3 residues before the CDR3 terminus; the germline J gene supplies the remainder. The chain has TRBV6-2 or TRBV6-3 and TRBJ2-7, with 9 bases identical to TRBD1. Germline CDR1 and CDR2: MNHEY and SVGEGT. Unmatched junction bases numbered 12, after V lost 5 bases and J lost 1 base. This CDR3 region has 17 residues. The CDR3 protein is CASSRASIGTGSYEQYF. Partial CDR3 DNA: TGTGCCAGCAGTCGGGCGTCGATAGGGACAGGGTCCTACGAG.

Points on this clone: The CDR3 is cut off 3 residues early in the read; its end comes from the germline J gene. The gene calls are TRBV10-3 and TRBJ2-5; TRBD1 agrees at 8 bases. The CDR3 is 13 residues long. CDR1 and CDR2 from the germline V gene are ENHRY and SYGVKD. Trimming cost V 10 bases and J 4 bases; bases outside gene matches: 8. CDR3: CATCRGTGETQYF. The sequenced part of the CDR3 DNA is TGTGCCACATGTAGGGGGACAGGAGAGACC.

Comment on this clone: The read ends 3 residues early relative to the CDR3; the germline J gene fills the gap. This chain connects TRBV7-2 to TRBJ1-6; no clear D gene. This CDR3 comprises 13 residues. Trimming took 2 bases from V and 7 from J, leaving 6 bases between them. CDR1 and CDR2 from the germline V gene are SGHTA and FQGNSA. The sequenced part of the CDR3 DNA is TGTGCCAGCAGCTTACTTTCGAATTCACCC. Translated, it gives CASSLLSNSP. The full CDR3 protein reads CASSLLSNSPLHF.

The CDR3 is CSALKAGAGELFF. Partial CDR3 DNA: TGCAGTGCACTTAAGGCCGGGGCCGGGGAG. The V gene is TRBV20-1, the J gene TRBJ2-2; tentative D call: TRBD2 (5 bases). The sequenced fragment ends 3 residues before the CDR3 boundary, so the rest is inferred from the germline J gene. Germline loops: CDR1 DFQATT, CDR2 SNEGSKA (reference sequence). V was cut by 6 bases and J by 6 bases, with 14 bases left in between. The CDR3 spans 13 residues.

Points on this clone: The sequence runs out 3 residues before the end of the CDR3; the remainder is reconstructed from the germline J gene. The V gene is TRBV19, the J gene TRBJ2-4, with 8 bases fitting TRBD1. The length of the CDR3 is 13 residues. The V gene's germline CDR1 is LNHDA and CDR2 SQIVND (reference sequence). The CDR3 sequence is CASSTSGGYGQYF. CDR3 DNA (partial): TGTGCCAGTAGTACATCAGGGGGCTATGGT.